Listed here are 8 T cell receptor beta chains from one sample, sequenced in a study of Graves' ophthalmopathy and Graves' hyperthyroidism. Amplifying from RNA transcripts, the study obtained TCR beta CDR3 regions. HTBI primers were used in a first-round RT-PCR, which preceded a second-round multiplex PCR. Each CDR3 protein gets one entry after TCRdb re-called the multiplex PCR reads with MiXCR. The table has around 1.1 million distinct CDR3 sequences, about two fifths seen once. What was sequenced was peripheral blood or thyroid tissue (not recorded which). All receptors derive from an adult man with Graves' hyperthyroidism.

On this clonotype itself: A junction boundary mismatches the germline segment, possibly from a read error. The CDR3 spells CASSLSGRIGNTGELLF. The CDR3 region has the DNA TGTGCCAGCAGCTTGTCTGGCCGAATCGGGAACACCGGGGAGCTGCTCTTT. The chain couples TRBV7-9 to TRBJ2-2; D possibly corresponds to TRBD2 (5 bases). Germline assignment: CDR1 SEHNR and CDR2 FQNEAQ (reference sequence). This CDR3 spans 17 amino acids.

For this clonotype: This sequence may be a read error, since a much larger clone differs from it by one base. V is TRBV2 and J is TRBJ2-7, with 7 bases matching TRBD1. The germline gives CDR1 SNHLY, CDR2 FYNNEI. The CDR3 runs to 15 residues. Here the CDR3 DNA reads TGTACCAGCAGGGGAATGGGTGCAGGGGGCTACGAGCAGTACTTC. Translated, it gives CTSRGMGAGGYEQYF.

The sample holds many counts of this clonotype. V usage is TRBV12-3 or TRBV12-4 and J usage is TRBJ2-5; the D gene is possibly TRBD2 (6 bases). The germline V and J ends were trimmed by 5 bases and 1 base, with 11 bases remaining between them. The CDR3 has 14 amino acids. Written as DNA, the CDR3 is TGTGCCAGCAGTACAGAGGGACTCCAAGAGACCCAGTACTTC. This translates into CASSTEGLQETQYF.

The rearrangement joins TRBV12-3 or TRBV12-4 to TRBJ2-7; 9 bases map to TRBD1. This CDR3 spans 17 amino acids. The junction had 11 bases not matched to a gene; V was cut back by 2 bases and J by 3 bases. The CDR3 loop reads CASSLSPATGGIYEQYF. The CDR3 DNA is TGTGCCAGCAGTTTATCCCCCGCGACAGGGGGAATCTACGAGCAGTACTTC.

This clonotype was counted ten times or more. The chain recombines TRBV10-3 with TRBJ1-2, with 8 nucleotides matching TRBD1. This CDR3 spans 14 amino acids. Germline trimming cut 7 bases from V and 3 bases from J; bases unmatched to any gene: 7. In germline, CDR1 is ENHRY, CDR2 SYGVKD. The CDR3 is CAITLTQGDYGYTF. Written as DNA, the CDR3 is TGTGCCATCACCCTTACACAGGGGGACTATGGCTACACCTTC.

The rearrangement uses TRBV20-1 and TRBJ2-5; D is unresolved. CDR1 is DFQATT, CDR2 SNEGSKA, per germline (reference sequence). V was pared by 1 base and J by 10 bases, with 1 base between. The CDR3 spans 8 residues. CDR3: CSARVQYF. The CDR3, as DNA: TGCAGTGCTAGAGTCCAGTACTTC.

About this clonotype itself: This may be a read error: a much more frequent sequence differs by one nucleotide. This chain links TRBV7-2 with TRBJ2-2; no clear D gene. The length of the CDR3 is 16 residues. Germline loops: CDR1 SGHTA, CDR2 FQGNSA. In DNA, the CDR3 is TGTGCCAGCAGCTTAGTACTTGGTCGGAGCACCAGGGAGCTGTTTTTT. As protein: CASSLVLGRSTRELFF.

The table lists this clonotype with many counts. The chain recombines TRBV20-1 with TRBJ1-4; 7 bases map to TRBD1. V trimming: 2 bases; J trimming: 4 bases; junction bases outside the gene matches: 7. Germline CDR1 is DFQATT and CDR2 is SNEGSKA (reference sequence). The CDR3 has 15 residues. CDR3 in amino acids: CSARKGARGNEKLFF. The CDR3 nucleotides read TGCAGTGCTAGAAAGGGGGCGCGGGGTAATGAAAAACTGTTTTTT.